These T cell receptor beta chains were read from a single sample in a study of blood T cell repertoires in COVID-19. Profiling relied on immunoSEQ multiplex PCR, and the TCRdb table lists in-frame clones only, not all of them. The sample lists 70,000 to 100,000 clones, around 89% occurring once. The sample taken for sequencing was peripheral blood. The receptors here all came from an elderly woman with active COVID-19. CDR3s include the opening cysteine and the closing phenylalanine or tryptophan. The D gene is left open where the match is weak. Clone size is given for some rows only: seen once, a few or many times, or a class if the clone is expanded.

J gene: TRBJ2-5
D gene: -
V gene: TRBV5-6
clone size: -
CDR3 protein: CASLGVQETQYF
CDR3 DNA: TGTGCCAGCTTAGGGGTCCAAGAGACCCAGTACTTC

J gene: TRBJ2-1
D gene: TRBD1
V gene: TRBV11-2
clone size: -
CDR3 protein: CASSLDLGQGVNEQFF
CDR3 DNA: TGTGCCAGCAGCTTAGATCTAGGACAGGGGGTCAATGAGCAGTTCTTC

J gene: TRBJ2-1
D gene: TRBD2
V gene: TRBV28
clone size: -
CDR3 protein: CASTTSGRTYNEQFF
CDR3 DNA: TGTGCCAGCACGACTAGCGGGAGAACCTACAATGAGCAGTTCTTC

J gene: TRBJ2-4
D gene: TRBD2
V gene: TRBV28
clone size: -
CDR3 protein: CASTAGGVAKNIQYF
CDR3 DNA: TGTGCCAGCACCGCTGGGGGGGTAGCCAAAAACATTCAGTACTTC

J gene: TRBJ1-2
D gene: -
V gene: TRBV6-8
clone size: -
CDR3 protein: CASSYVGGRRQFVYGYTF
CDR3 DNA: TGTGCCAGCAGTTACGTCGGGGGACGGAGACAGTTTGTCTATGGCTACACCTTC

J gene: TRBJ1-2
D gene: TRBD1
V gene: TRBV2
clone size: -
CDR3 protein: CASSQTGVVSGYTF
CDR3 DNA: TGTGCCAGCAGTCAAACAGGGGTGGTAAGCGGCTACACCTTC

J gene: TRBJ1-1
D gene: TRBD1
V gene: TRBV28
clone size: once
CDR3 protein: CASSFHDRVLGAFF
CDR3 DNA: TGTGCCAGCAGTTTCCACGACAGGGTGTTAGGAGCTTTCTTT

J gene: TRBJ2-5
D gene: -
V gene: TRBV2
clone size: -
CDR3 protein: CASSMTGSGTQYF
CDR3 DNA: TGTGCCAGCAGCATGACAGGTTCAGGGACCCAGTACTTC

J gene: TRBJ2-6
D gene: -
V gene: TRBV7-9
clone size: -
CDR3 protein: CASSLPGGRANVLTF
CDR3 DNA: TGTGCCAGCAGCTTACCGGGCGGGAGGGCCAACGTCCTGACTTTC

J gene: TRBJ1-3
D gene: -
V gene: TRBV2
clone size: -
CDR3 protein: CASRTSSSGNTIYF
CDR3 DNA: TGTGCCAGCAGGACATCTTCCTCTGGAAACACCATATATTTT

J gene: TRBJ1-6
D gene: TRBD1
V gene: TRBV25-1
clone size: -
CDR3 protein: CASRGLSGTANSPLHF
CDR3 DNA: TGTGCCAGCAGAGGCCTATCCGGGACAGCAAATTCACCCCTCCACTTT

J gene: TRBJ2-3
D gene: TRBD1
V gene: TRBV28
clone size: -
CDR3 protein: CASRTGDVGDTQYF
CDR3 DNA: TGTGCCAGCAGGACAGGGGATGTGGGAGATACGCAGTATTTT

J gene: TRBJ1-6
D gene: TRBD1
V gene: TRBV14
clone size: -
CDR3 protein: CASSQDEGNRGRFNSPLHF
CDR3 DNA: TGTGCCAGCAGCCAAGATGAGGGAAACAGGGGGCGCTTCAATTCACCCCTCCACTTT

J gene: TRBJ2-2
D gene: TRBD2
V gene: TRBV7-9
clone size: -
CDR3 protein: CASSSRLAANTGELFF
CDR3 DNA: TGTGCCAGCAGCTCCAGACTAGCAGCGAACACCGGGGAGCTGTTTTTT